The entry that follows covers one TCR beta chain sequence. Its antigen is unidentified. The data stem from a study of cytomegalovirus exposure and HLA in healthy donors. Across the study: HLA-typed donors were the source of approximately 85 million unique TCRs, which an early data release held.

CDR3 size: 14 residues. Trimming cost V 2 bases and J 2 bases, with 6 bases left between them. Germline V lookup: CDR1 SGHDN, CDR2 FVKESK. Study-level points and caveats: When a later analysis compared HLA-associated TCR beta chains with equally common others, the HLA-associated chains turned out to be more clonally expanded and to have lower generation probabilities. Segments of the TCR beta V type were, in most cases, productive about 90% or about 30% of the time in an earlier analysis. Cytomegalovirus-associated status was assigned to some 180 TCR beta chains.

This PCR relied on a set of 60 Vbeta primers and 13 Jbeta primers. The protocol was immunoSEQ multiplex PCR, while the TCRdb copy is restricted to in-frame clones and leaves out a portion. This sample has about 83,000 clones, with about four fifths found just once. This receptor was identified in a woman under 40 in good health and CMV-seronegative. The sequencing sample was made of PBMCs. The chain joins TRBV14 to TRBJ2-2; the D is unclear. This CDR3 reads CASSQLDNTGELFF. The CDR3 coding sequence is TGTGCCAGCAGCCAACTAGACAACACCGGGGAGCTGTTTTTT.